Following are 22 T cell receptor beta chains from one sample sequenced in a study of cytomegalovirus exposure and HLA in healthy donors. The data were produced by immunoSEQ multiplex PCR, yet TCRdb's version contains in-frame clones alone and is incomplete. The data hold about 150,000 clones, with about 94% observed a single time. Material: PBMCs. Receptor source: a man aged 18-30 years in good health and CMV-seropositive.

In nucleotides, the CDR3 is TGTGCCAGCAGCCAAGATGATGGGACAGGCGACCTTGAAGCTTTCTTT. Protein: CASSQDDGTGDLEAFF. This sequence joins TRBV4-2 and TRBJ1-1; the match to TRBD1 covers 8 bases. In germline, CDR1 is LGHNA, CDR2 YNFKEQ. Germline trimming cut 0 bases from V and 7 bases from J; bases unmatched to any gene: 10. This CDR3 comprises 16 residues.

The count of this clone is one. In DNA, the CDR3 is TGTGCCAGCAGCTTAGTGTTAGCGGGAGGCCTGGGCGGGGAGCTGTTTTTT. This codes for CASSLVLAGGLGGELFF. The chain recombines TRBV11-2 with TRBJ2-2, with 10 nucleotides matching TRBD2. From germline, CDR1 is SGHAT and CDR2 FQNNGV. This CDR3 is 17 amino acids long. Trimming at V came to 1 base and at J to 7 bases, leaving 9 bases not matched to a gene. Full variable domain (rest looked up from reference TRBV11-2 and TRBJ2-2): EAGVAQSPRYKIIEKRQSVAFWCNPISGHATLYWYQQILGQGPKLLIQFQNNGVVDDSQLPKDRFSAERLKGVDSTLKIQPAKLEDSAVYLCASSLVLAGGLGGELFFGEGSRLTVL.

This chain uses TRBV28 with TRBJ1-3, with TRBD1 matching over 9 bases. The CDR3 runs 16 residues. Germline CDR1 reads MDHEN; CDR2 reads SYDVKM. The J segment lost 2 bases and the V segment lost 4 bases, leaving 6 bases of the junction unmatched. The CDR3 is CASSSTGTGTGNTIYF. The CDR3 DNA reads as TGTGCCAGCAGTTCCACCGGGACAGGGACTGGAAACACCATATATTTT.

J is TRBJ2-5 and V is TRBV23-1, with D tentatively TRBD2 (6 bases). TRBV23-1 is an open reading frame whose function is uncertain. Trimming shortened V by 8 bases and J by 3 bases, and 19 bases separated the two germline ends. This CDR3 has 15 amino acids. The CDR3 protein is CASSGEEEAKETQYF. CDR3 in DNA: TGCGCCAGCTCCGGGGAGGAGGAGGCAAAAGAGACCCAGTACTTC.

The V call is TRBV5-6, the J call TRBJ1-4, with D possibly being TRBD1 (6 bases). CDR1 and CDR2 (germline): SGHDT, YYEEEE. V was shortened by 4 bases and J by 5 bases, with 15 bases between the two germline ends. This CDR3 is built from 15 residues. The CDR3 coding sequence is TGTGCCAGCAGCCAAACAGGGTTGATCAATGAAAAACTGTTTTTT. This translates into CASSQTGLINEKLFF.

The rearrangement joins TRBV21-1 to TRBJ2-5; TRBD2 reflects the table's D call only, with no check against the DNA. TRBV21-1 constitutes a pseudogene. This CDR3 comprises 14 residues. CDR3 protein: CASSKDTRPETQYF. In DNA form, the CDR3 reads TGTGCCAGCAGCAAAGACACTAGGCCAGAGACCCAGTACTTC.

The CDR3 coding sequence is TGTGCCAGCAGCTCAGGGGCAACAGATACGCAGTATTTT. This sequence encodes CASSSGATDTQYF. This chain connects TRBV28 to TRBJ2-3; TRBD1 might be the D (6 bases). The V and J ends lost 6 bases and 3 bases respectively, with 10 bases between them. This CDR3 has 13 residues. The germline V gene encodes CDR1 MDHEN and CDR2 SYDVKM.

This clone is a singleton in its sample. The rearrangement joins TRBV19 to TRBJ2-7; D is perhaps TRBD1 (6 bases). CDR1 and CDR2 from the germline V gene are LNHDA and SQIVND (reference sequence). V lost 3 bases and J lost 4, with 10 bases in between. The CDR3 loop spans 13 amino acids. In nucleotides, the CDR3 is TGTGCCAGTAGTATGAGCACAGGGTACGAGCAGTACTTC. Protein product: CASSMSTGYEQYF.

This chain joins TRBV27 and TRBJ2-2; the D gene is possibly TRBD1 (5 bases). V was trimmed by 8 bases and J by 0 bases, leaving 7 bases between them. The CDR3 runs to 13 residues. Germline values: CDR1 MNHEY, CDR2 SMNVEV (reference sequence). The CDR3 is CASGHSNTGELFF. The CDR3 region has the DNA TGTGCCAGCGGACACTCGAACACCGGGGAGCTGTTTTTT.

The chain joins TRBV2 to TRBJ1-1; 7 positions match TRBD1. Germline V gene sequence: CDR1 SNHLY, CDR2 FYNNEI. This CDR3 comprises 15 residues. V lost 9 bases to trimming and J lost 5 bases; unmatched junction nucleotides: 15. The CDR3 protein is CASTGDSGGGTEAFF. The CDR3 DNA follows: TGTGCCAGTACCGGGGACAGTGGAGGAGGGACTGAAGCTTTCTTT.

The genes are TRBV11-2 and TRBJ1-5; tentative D call: TRBD1 (6 bases). CDR3 length: 15 residues. V dropped 5 bases and J dropped 1 base, with 12 bases sitting between them. Germline V CDR1 and CDR2: SGHAT, FQNNGV. CDR3 in amino acids: CASSEHGQSNQPQHF. CDR3 DNA sequence: TGTGCCAGCAGCGAACACGGACAGAGCAATCAGCCCCAGCATTTT.

This clone occurred a few times. CDR3 sequence: CASSVTGIRADTQYF. The CDR3 DNA reads TGTGCCAGCAGCGTTACAGGGATCAGAGCAGATACGCAGTATTTT. The rearrangement links TRBV2 to TRBJ2-3, with D tentatively TRBD1 (6 bases). The CDR3 is 15 residues long. V shed 6 bases and J shed 4 bases, with 17 bases lying between them. The germline V gene encodes CDR1 SNHLY and CDR2 FYNNEI.

The gene calls are TRBV28 and TRBJ2-3; D unresolved. Per germline, CDR1 MDHEN and CDR2 SYDVKM. CDR3 length: 15 residues. V was shortened by 2 bases and J by 1 base, with 10 bases between the two germline ends. CDR3 coding DNA: TGTGCCAGCAGTTTAAAGCTGGGCGGCACAGATACGCAGTATTTT. Protein: CASSLKLGGTDTQYF.

The chain has TRBV7-9 and TRBJ2-7, with a weak D call TRBD2 (6 bases). The V gene's germline CDR1 is SEHNR and CDR2 FQNEAQ (reference sequence). Trimming removed 4 bases from V and 4 bases from J, with 11 bases in between. This CDR3 is 13 amino acids long. In DNA, the CDR3 is TGTGCCAGCAGCTGGGGACTGTCTTACGAGCAGTACTTC. Translated: CASSWGLSYEQYF.

The chain employs TRBV6-5 and TRBJ1-2; D uncertain. Germline V lookup: CDR1 MNHEY, CDR2 SVGAGI. V lost 4 bases and J 3 bases, leaving 9 bases between the germline ends. The CDR3 length is 13 residues. CDR3 residues: CASSLDIYYGYTF. DNA for the CDR3: TGTGCCAGCAGTTTAGACATCTACTATGGCTACACCTTC.

V usage is TRBV30 and J usage is TRBJ1-1; D possibly corresponds to TRBD1 (5 bases). The germline V and J ends were trimmed by 0 bases and 7 bases, with 12 bases remaining between them. The germline V gene encodes CDR1 GTSNPN and CDR2 SVGIG (reference sequence). CDR3 length: 13 amino acids. DNA for the CDR3: TGTGCCTGGAGTGTAGGTGGGGCGGATGAAGCTTTCTTT. It translates to CAWSVGGADEAFF.

Only one count was recorded for this clone. The chain recombines TRBV4-1 with TRBJ1-4; 12 nucleotides line up with TRBD1. Losses at the gene ends were 2 bases for V and 4 bases for J; bases not matched to a gene: 11. This CDR3 contains 19 residues. Germline V gives CDR1 MGHRA, CDR2 YSYEKL. CDR3 DNA sequence: TGCGCCAGCAGCCAATTGCTGGGACAGGGGGCGCTTGATAATGAAAAACTGTTTTTT. Its protein is CASSQLLGQGALDNEKLFF.

This chain connects TRBV5-1 to TRBJ2-7; D remains unclear. V lost 1 base and J 6 bases, leaving 14 bases between the germline ends. This CDR3 contains 14 residues. Germline values: CDR1 SGHRS, CDR2 YFSETQ. CDR3 coding DNA: TGCGCCAGCAGCTTGTCCACATTGACTGGCGAGCAGTACTTC. Translation: CASSLSTLTGEQYF.

V is TRBV5-1 and J is TRBJ2-5, with TRBD2 as a possible D gene (6 bases). The closer fit of TRBJ2-7 to the DNA end suggests the J call may be wrong. The germline V gene encodes CDR1 SGHRS and CDR2 YFSETQ. The CDR3 totals 14 residues. CDR3 nucleotides: TGCGCCAGCAGCGACGTAGCGGCAGCCTACGAGCAGTACTTC. Protein sequence: CASSDVAAAYEQYF.

V usage is TRBV14 and J usage is TRBJ2-1; TRBD2 aligns across 10 bases. The CDR3 is 20 amino acids. CDR1 SGHDN and CDR2 FVKESK come from the germline V gene. V shed 0 bases and J 0 bases; nucleotides not matched to a gene: 11. The CDR3: CASSQDQLAGTLISYNEQFF. The CDR3 coding sequence is TGTGCCAGCAGCCAAGATCAACTAGCGGGGACATTGATCTCCTACAATGAGCAGTTCTTC.

CDR3 in amino acids: CASSFPTAGGSLEQYF. CDR3 DNA sequence: TGTGCCAGCAGTTTCCCAACAGCGGGAGGCTCGTTAGAGCAGTACTTC. The chain is built from TRBV28 and TRBJ2-7; 9 nucleotides line up with TRBD2. Unmatched junction bases numbered 13, after V lost 3 bases and J lost 7 bases. Germline V gene lookup returns CDR1 MDHEN and CDR2 SYDVKM. The CDR3 spans 16 residues.

The chain employs TRBV5-8 and TRBJ2-1; D is possibly TRBD2 (5 bases). Trimming pared 3 bases from V and 13 bases from J, leaving 17 bases between. CDR1 is SGHTS, CDR2 YDEGEE, per germline. This CDR3 is built from 13 residues. CDR3 DNA sequence: TGTGCCAGCAGCTACCTCCCGGGGTCTGAACAGTTCTTC. This gives the protein CASSYLPGSEQFF. The full variable domain, its missing parts supplied by reference TRBV5-8 and TRBJ2-1, is EAGVTQSPTHLIKTRGQQATLRCSPISGHTSVYWYQQALGLGLQFLLWYDEGEERNRGNFPPRFSGRQFPNYSSELNVNALELEDSALYLCASSYLPGSEQFFGPGTRLTVL.